The 17 T cell receptor beta chains in this list originate from one sample, sequenced in a study of technical replicates of blood from several donors. The protocol was immunoSEQ multiplex PCR, while the TCRdb copy is restricted to in-frame clones and leaves out a portion. The sample holds roughly 51,000 clones, roughly 95% seen once. Sequences were obtained from PBMCs. These receptors were collected from a human donor in good health. Some clones in this sample may be carry-over from other donors' samples.

The gene calls are TRBV4-1 and TRBJ2-5; D is perhaps TRBD2 (5 bases). V lost 4 bases to trimming and J lost 6 bases, with 15 bases between them. CDR1 is MGHRA and CDR2 is YSYEKL in the germline V gene. This CDR3 has 14 amino acids. The DNA for the CDR3 is TGCGCCAGCAGCCCGTCTAGAGGGAGTCAGACCCAGTACTTC. Protein product: CASSPSRGSQTQYF.

V is TRBV7-3 and J is TRBJ2-3; 10 bases map to TRBD2. After removal of 5 bases from V and 8 bases from J, the junction contained 16 bases not matched to a gene. Germline assignment: CDR1 SGHTA and CDR2 FQGTGA. The CDR3 has 17 residues. In nucleotides, the CDR3 is TGTGCCAGCAGCCTAAAACCCAAATTGGTAGCGGGGGGTACGCAGTATTTT. The encoded protein is CASSLKPKLVAGGTQYF.

The chain links TRBV11-2 to TRBJ2-3, with D unclear. The CDR3 extends over 15 amino acids. Germline V lookup: CDR1 SGHAT, CDR2 FQNNGV. V was shortened by 0 bases and J by 6 bases, with 13 bases between the two germline ends. The CDR3 nucleotides read TGTGCCAGCAGCTTAGATGGCAGGCTCCAGGATACGCAGTATTTT. Translating gives CASSLDGRLQDTQYF.

The CDR3 sequence: CASSQPGLAGVAGEQFF. In DNA form, the CDR3 reads TGCGCCAGCAGCCAACCCGGACTAGCGGGAGTAGCGGGTGAGCAGTTCTTC. This rearrangement joins TRBV4-3 to TRBJ2-1; 13 nucleotides align to TRBD2. The CDR3 contains 17 residues. Germline CDR1 reads LGHNA; CDR2 reads YSLEER. V trimming: 2 bases; J trimming: 9 bases; junction bases outside the gene matches: 10.

The chain joins TRBV30 to TRBJ2-7, with TRBD1 as a possible D gene (6 bases). V was shortened by 6 bases and J by 2 bases, with 17 bases between the two germline ends. The germline V gene has CDR1 GTSNPN and CDR2 SVGIG (reference sequence). This CDR3 contains 14 residues. The CDR3 DNA reads TGTGCCTGTCTCCCCGGGACAATGACCTACGAGCAGTACTTC. Its translation is CACLPGTMTYEQYF.

The genes are TRBV4-3 and TRBJ2-2; no clear D gene. The V end was cut by 3 bases, the J end by 5 bases, with 13 bases between. This CDR3 region has 15 residues. Per germline, CDR1 LGHNA and CDR2 YSLEER. The CDR3, as DNA: TGCGCCAGCAGCCAGCACCTACAGAGAACCGGGGAGCTGTTTTTT. Translating it yields CASSQHLQRTGELFF.

V is TRBV11-2 and J is TRBJ2-7; no reliable D call. The V end was cut by 5 bases, the J end by 2 bases, with 7 bases between. The germline V gene has CDR1 SGHAT and CDR2 FQNNGV. The CDR3 length is 12 residues. The CDR3 region is CASSPRPYEQYF. Written as DNA, the CDR3 is TGTGCCAGCAGCCCGCGGCCCTACGAGCAGTACTTC.

This clone was detected once. This sequence joins TRBV5-4 and TRBJ1-3, with D perhaps matching TRBD1 (6 bases). This CDR3 region has 15 residues. Trimming removed 5 bases from V and 0 bases from J, with 12 bases in between. Germline loops: CDR1 SGHNT, CDR2 YYREEE (reference sequence). CDR3: CASSRDTSSGNTIYF. DNA of the CDR3: TGTGCCAGCAGTCGGGACACGAGCTCTGGAAACACCATATATTTT.

The gene calls are TRBV25-1 and TRBJ2-1; D perhaps matches TRBD1 (5 bases). Germline CDR1 reads MGHDK; CDR2 reads SYGVNS. The V end lost 5 bases, the J end lost 6 bases, and 8 bases lay between the germline ends. The CDR3 totals 12 residues. CDR3 amino acids: CASSSQGNEQFF. CDR3 sequence (DNA): TGTGCCAGCAGTTCCCAGGGCAATGAGCAGTTCTTC. The variable domain in full, completed from reference TRBV25-1 and TRBJ2-1, reads EADIYQTPRYLVIGTGKKITLECSQTMGHDKMYWYQQDPGMELHLIHYSYGVNSTEKGDLSSESTVSRIRTEHFPLTLESARPSHTSQYLCASSSQGNEQFFGPGTRLTVL.

CDR3 sequence (DNA): TGTGCCAGCGACGGACAGGGAGTGCTCTACGAGCAGTACTTC. Its protein product is CASDGQGVLYEQYF. The chain couples TRBV2 to TRBJ2-7, with 8 bases identical to TRBD1. The CDR3 runs 14 residues. Germline CDR1 SNHLY, CDR2 FYNNEI. With V trimmed by 8 bases and J by 3 bases, 9 bases remained unmatched.

This chain uses TRBV7-2 with TRBJ1-2, with unresolved D. The CDR3 spans 13 residues. Trimming pared 5 bases from V and 2 bases from J, leaving 9 bases between. The germline gives CDR1 SGHTA, CDR2 FQGNSA. The DNA of the CDR3 is TGTGCCAGCAGCCCCCAGGAAAACTATGGCTACACCTTC. This gives the protein CASSPQENYGYTF.

CDR3 region: CASTPRGISNQPQHF. The CDR3, as DNA: TGTGCCAGTACCCCCCGGGGGATTAGCAATCAGCCCCAGCATTTT. The chain is built from TRBV19 and TRBJ1-5; D is possibly TRBD1 (5 bases). Germline CDR1 LNHDA, CDR2 SQIVND (reference sequence). The CDR3 has 15 amino acids. V was trimmed by 7 bases and J by 0 bases, leaving 13 bases between them.

V and J are TRBV20-1 and TRBJ2-7; a possible D gene is TRBD2 (5 bases). Trimming took 5 bases from V and 5 from J, leaving 10 bases between them. CDR1 is DFQATT and CDR2 is SNEGSKA in the germline V gene (reference sequence). The CDR3 extends over 11 amino acids. The CDR3: CSAEGTDEQYF. In nucleotides, the CDR3 is TGCAGTGCTGAGGGTACCGACGAGCAGTACTTC.

This clone was observed a few times. V is TRBV4-2 and J is TRBJ2-7, with 12 bases identical to TRBD2. The length of the CDR3 is 16 residues. Losses at the gene ends were 3 bases for V and 1 base for J; bases not matched to a gene: 4. The germline gives CDR1 LGHNA, CDR2 YNFKEQ. CDR3 loop: CASSQEGLAGSYEQYF. CDR3 bases: TGTGCCAGCAGCCAGGAGGGACTAGCGGGTTCCTACGAGCAGTACTTC.

This clone showed up just once. The chain recombines TRBV4-2 with TRBJ2-2; 12 bases agree with TRBD2. Germline assignment: CDR1 LGHNA and CDR2 YNFKEQ. V was pared by 0 bases and J by 5 bases, with 7 bases of the junction left unmatched. The CDR3 contains 18 residues. CDR3 sequence (DNA): TGTGCCAGCAGCCAAGATCTAGCGGGGGGGCTAGTAACCGGGGAGCTGTTTTTT. As protein: CASSQDLAGGLVTGELFF.

This chain connects TRBV4-2 to TRBJ1-2; 9 bases are a match to TRBD1. Looked up from germline, CDR1 is LGHNA and CDR2 is YNFKEQ. CDR3 size: 15 residues. The V segment lost 4 bases and the J segment 4 bases; nucleotides outside the gene matches: 7. CDR3 loop: CASSLGQGTPYGYTF. The CDR3 DNA sequence: TGTGCCAGCAGCCTCGGACAGGGGACTCCCTATGGCTACACCTTC.

The chain employs TRBV29-1 and TRBJ1-2, with no clear D. This CDR3 is built from 12 residues. Trimming shortened V by 6 bases and J by 2 bases, and 10 bases separated the two germline ends. In germline, CDR1 is SQVTM, CDR2 ANQGSEA. The DNA of the CDR3 is TGCAGCGTCCAGGTCACGAACTATGGCTACACCTTC. It yields the protein CSVQVTNYGYTF.